The 5 T cell receptor beta chains in this list originate from one sample, sequenced in a study of blood T cell repertoires in COVID-19. Using immunoSEQ multiplex PCR, the repertoire was profiled, and TCRdb retains in-frame clones only, with some absent. The table lists 230,000 or so clones, 90% of them singletons. The specimen sequenced was peripheral blood. The receptors originated from a woman aged 55 to 70 with COVID-19, enrolled during active disease.

This clone was found a few times. The chain is built from TRBV5-1 and TRBJ2-5, with TRBD1 identical over 7 bases. CDR3 length equals 14 residues. Germline V gene data show CDR1 as SGHRS and CDR2 as YFSETQ. Trimming removed 4 bases from V and 1 base from J; junction bases left unmatched: 4. The CDR3 DNA sequence: TGCGCCAGCAGCAGGACAGGTCCCCAAGAGACCCAGTACTTC. Its protein product is CASSRTGPQETQYF.

The J gene is TRBJ1-2, the V gene TRBV7-9, with TRBD1 matching 7 bases. The CDR3 length is 14 residues. Trimming took 1 base from V and 5 from J; bases not matched to a gene: 4. Germline V gives CDR1 SEHNR, CDR2 FQNEAQ (reference sequence). CDR3 in DNA: TGTGCCAGCAGCTTAGAGGGGACAGTGTATGGCTACACCTTC. Translating gives CASSLEGTVYGYTF. The whole variable domain, remainder taken from reference TRBV7-9 and TRBJ1-2, is DTGVSQNPRHKITKRGQNVTFRCDPISEHNRLYWYRQTLGQGPEFLTYFQNEAQLEKSRLLSDRFSAERPKGSFSTLEIQRTEQGDSAMYLCASSLEGTVYGYTFGSGTRLTVV.

The rearrangement uses TRBV3-1 (or the pseudogene TRBV3-2) and TRBJ2-2; 7 bases are shared with TRBD2. V trimming: 8 bases; J trimming: 8 bases; junction bases outside the gene matches: 17. CDR1 is LGHDT and CDR2 is YNNKEL in the germline V gene (reference sequence). This CDR3 comprises 16 residues. Written as DNA, the CDR3 is TGTGCCAGCGCGGTCGGAAGCGGGGCCCAGTGGGGGGAGCTGTTTTTT. Translated, it gives CASAVGSGAQWGELFF.

The V and J genes are TRBV27 and TRBJ2-5, with D perhaps matching TRBD1 (6 bases). V lost 4 bases, J lost 2 bases, and 11 bases lay in between. Germline V lookup: CDR1 MNHEY, CDR2 SMNVEV (reference sequence). CDR3 length equals 14 residues. CDR3 amino acids: CASSYGQRQETQYF. DNA of the CDR3: TGTGCCAGCAGTTATGGACAGAGACAAGAGACCCAGTACTTC.

J is TRBJ2-7 and V is TRBV18; D perhaps matches TRBD1 (5 bases). The CDR3 contains 14 residues. Germline-derived CDR1 and CDR2 are KGHSH and LQKENI. V lost 1 base to trimming and J lost 3 bases, with 10 bases between them. The CDR3: CASSPRPTGYEQYF. Written as DNA, the CDR3 is TGTGCCAGCTCACCACGGCCCACAGGCTACGAGCAGTACTTC.